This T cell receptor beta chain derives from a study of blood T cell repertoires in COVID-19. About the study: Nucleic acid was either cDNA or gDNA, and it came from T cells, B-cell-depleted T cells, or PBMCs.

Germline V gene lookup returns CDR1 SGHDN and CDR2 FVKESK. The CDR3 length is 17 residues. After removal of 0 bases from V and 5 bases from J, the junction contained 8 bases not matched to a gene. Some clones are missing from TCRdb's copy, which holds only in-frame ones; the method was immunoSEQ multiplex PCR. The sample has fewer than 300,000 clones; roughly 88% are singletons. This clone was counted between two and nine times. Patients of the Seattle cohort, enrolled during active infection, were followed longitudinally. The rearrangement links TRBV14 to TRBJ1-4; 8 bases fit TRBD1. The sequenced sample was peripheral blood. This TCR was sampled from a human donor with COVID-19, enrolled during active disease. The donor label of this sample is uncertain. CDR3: CASSQDLAQGANEKLFF. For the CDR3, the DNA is TGTGCCAGCAGCCAAGATCTCGCGCAGGGGGCGAATGAAAAACTGTTTTTT. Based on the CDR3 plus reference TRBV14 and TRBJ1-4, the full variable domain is EAGVTQFPSHSVIEKGQTVTLRCDPISGHDNLYWYRRVMGKEIKFLLHFVKESKQDESGMPNNRFLAERTGGTYSTLKVQPAELEDSGVYFCASSQDLAQGANEKLFFGSGTQLSVL.